A selection of T cell receptor beta chains follows, all from one sample in a study of shared clonotypes between healthy human individuals. Clones were sequenced by immunoSEQ multiplex PCR, and TCRdb holds only the in-frame ones, with some missing. The sample shows 500,000 to 700,000 clones, roughly 95% of them seen only once. Sequencing was done on a sample of naive CD8+ T cells sorted from blood. These receptors came from a woman under 40 in good health. CDR3s include the opening cysteine and the closing phenylalanine or tryptophan. D genes are given only for firm matches. The size field is filled for only some rows; it gives once, few, many or a size class.

>TRBV10-3|.|TRBJ2-2|TRBD1|19
TGTGCCATCATGGTCGGGACAGGAGGAACTAGGTCCCATGACGGGGAGCTGTTTTTT
CAIMVGTGGTRSHDGELFF
>TRBV7-8|.|TRBJ2-7|.|14
TGTGCCAGCAGCCGCCGGACAGCGACTTACGAGCAGTACTTC
CASSRRTATYEQYF
>TRBV29-1|.|TRBJ2-7|TRBD1|15
TGCAGCGCCTTAGGCGGGGACAGGTTTTCCTACGAGCAGTACTTC
CSALGGDRFSYEQYF
>TRBV25-1|once|TRBJ2-5|.|14
TGTGCCAGCAGTGAATATGGGGGCGCTGAGACCCAGTACTTC
CASSEYGGAETQYF
>TRBV5-6|.|TRBJ2-7|.|13
TGTGCCAGCAGCTTGGGGGGACCCTACGAGCAGTACTTC
CASSLGGPYEQYF
>TRBV28|.|TRBJ2-7|.|11
TGTGCCAGCAGTTCGGTGAGCGAGCAGTACTTC
CASSSVSEQYF
>TRBV19|.|TRBJ1-5|.|15
TGTGCCAGTGGAACCGGGACGGAGGGGTATCAGCCCCAGCATTTT
CASGTGTEGYQPQHF
>TRBV2|.|TRBJ2-1|TRBD2|13
TGTGCCAGCAGACTAGCGGGAGGGGTTGAGCAGTTCTTC
CASRLAGGVEQFF
>TRBV11-1|.|TRBJ2-7|TRBD2|17
TGTGCCAGCAGCGCCCCCCCCTGGCGGGAGGAGCTGCATGAGCAGTACTTC
CASSAPPWREELHEQYF
>TRBV5-1|once|TRBJ2-7|TRBD1|15
TGCGCCAGCAGCTCCGACAGGGACAGCTCCTACGAGCAGTACTTC
CASSSDRDSSYEQYF
>TRBV29-1|.|TRBJ2-7|.|14
TGCAGCGTTGTGGTCAGGGAGAAAACCTACGAGCAGTACTTC
CSVVVREKTYEQYF
>TRBV19|.|TRBJ2-2|.|12
TGTGCCAGTAGTATCCCCCCCGGGGAGCTGTTTTTT
CASSIPPGELFF
>TRBV30|.|TRBJ2-4|TRBD2|17
TGTGCCTGGAGTGCCCCGGGACTAGCTCAACCCGGAAACATTCAGTACTTC
CAWSAPGLAQPGNIQYF
>TRBV5-1|.|TRBJ2-5|.|15
TGCGCCAGCAGCTTGGAAAAGACGGTCCAAGAGACCCAGTACTTC
CASSLEKTVQETQYF
>TRBV28|.|TRBJ2-1|TRBD2|15
TGTGCCAGCAGTTCGGGACTAGCGGACTACAATGAGCAGTTCTTC
CASSSGLADYNEQFF
>TRBV4-1|.|TRBJ2-7|.|15
TGCGCCAGCAGCCAAGGAGCGGGTAGCTCCTACGAGCAGTACTTC
CASSQGAGSSYEQYF
>TRBV5-5|.|TRBJ1-2|.|14
TGTGCCAGCAGCTTGACTGACGCTAACTATGGCTACACCTTC
CASSLTDANYGYTF
>TRBV13|.|TRBJ2-7|TRBD1|16
TGTGCCAGCAGCTTGGGGGGACAGGGGCCCTCCTACGAGCAGTACTTC
CASSLGGQGPSYEQYF
>TRBV28|.|TRBJ1-5|.|15
TGTGCCAGCAGTTTCTTCGGCAGTGTAAATCAGCCCCAGCATTTT
CASSFFGSVNQPQHF
>TRBV28|once|TRBJ2-1|TRBD2|16
TGTGCCAGCAGTCTCACGGGACTAGCGGACTACAATGAGCAGTTCTTC
CASSLTGLADYNEQFF
>TRBV7-9|.|TRBJ1-4|.|14
TGTGCCACGGGGGAGGTTGCAACTAATGAAAAACTGTTTTTT
CATGEVATNEKLFF
>TRBV4-1|.|TRBJ2-7|.|15
TGCGCCAGCAGCCAAAGGGTCGAGTTCTCCTACGAGCAGTACTTC
CASSQRVEFSYEQYF
>TRBV19|.|TRBJ1-6|.|14
TGTGCCAGTAGTATCAGGGAGTGGAATTCACCCCTCCACTTT
CASSIREWNSPLHF
>TRBV28|.|TRBJ1-1|.|14
TGTGCCAGCAGTCCGCCGGACACCAGCACTGAAGCTTTCTTT
CASSPPDTSTEAFF
>TRBV25-1|.|TRBJ2-7|TRBD2|18
TGTGCCAGCAGTGATGCTGGACTAGCGGGAGATTACTCCTACGAGCAGTACTTC
CASSDAGLAGDYSYEQYF
>TRBV6-5|.|TRBJ1-1|TRBD1|14
TGTGCCAGCAGTATTACAGGGGTAGCCACTGAAGCTTTCTTT
CASSITGVATEAFF
>TRBV27|.|TRBJ2-7|.|14
TGTGCCAGCAGTCCCATCGGGCCAGACTACGAGCAGTACTTC
CASSPIGPDYEQYF
>TRBV28|.|TRBJ2-7|.|13
TGTGCCAGCAGCCCCCAAACATCCTACGAGCAGTACTTC
CASSPQTSYEQYF
>TRBV30|once|TRBJ2-3|.|13
TGTGCCTGGAGTTCGCAGACTTCATCTGGCCCGTATTTT
CAWSSQTSSGPYF
>TRBV2|.|TRBJ2-7|TRBD1|14
TGTGCCAGCAGTGAATCGGCAGGGGGCCACGAGCAGTACTTC
CASSESAGGHEQYF
>TRBV7-9|.|TRBJ2-7|TRBD1|16
TGTGCCAGCAGCTCAAGCAAGGACAGGGGGTCATACGAGCAGTACTTC
CASSSSKDRGSYEQYF
>TRBV4-2|.|TRBJ2-1|.|14
TGTGCCAGCAGCCAATCCGCTCGGTCTCATGAGCAGTTCTTC
CASSQSARSHEQFF
>TRBV27|.|TRBJ2-7|.|16
TGTGCCAGCAGTTTATCAGTAGCGGACCTCTCCTACGAGCAGTACTTC
CASSLSVADLSYEQYF
>TRBV28|.|TRBJ2-5|TRBD1|15
TGTGCCACCAAACTTCCCACCGGGACAGCAGAGACCCAGTACTTC
CATKLPTGTAETQYF
>TRBV9|.|TRBJ2-1|TRBD2|19
TGTGCCAGCAGCTCCCCGGGACTAGCGGGAGAGGGAACCTACAATGAGCAGTTCTTC
CASSSPGLAGEGTYNEQFF
>TRBV7-9|.|TRBJ1-1|.|15
TGTGCCAGCAGCTTACTCGAGACAGGGAACACTGAAGCTTTCTTT
CASSLLETGNTEAFF
>TRBV5-1|.|TRBJ2-5|.|15
TGCGCCAGCAGCTTGGGGACTTTGTACCAAGAGACCCAGTACTTC
CASSLGTLYQETQYF
>TRBV28|.|TRBJ1-6|.|15
TGTGCCAGCAGATACATGACAGTCAGTAATTCACCCCTCCACTTT
CASRYMTVSNSPLHF
>TRBV4-1|.|TRBJ2-7|.|16
TGCGCCAGCAGTCACGATGGGGCCAGGGGTCTCTACGAGCAGTACTTC
CASSHDGARGLYEQYF
>TRBV2|.|TRBJ2-1|.|16
TGTGCCAGCAGTGAATGGCCCCTCAGCTCCTACAATGAGCAGTTCTTC
CASSEWPLSSYNEQFF
>TRBV27|.|TRBJ1-5|TRBD1|14
TGTGCCAGCAGACCCGGACAGGGAAGTCAGCCCCAGCATTTT
CASRPGQGSQPQHF
>TRBV19|.|TRBJ1-4|TRBD1|11
TGTGCCAGTGGTCAGGGGGTCGGACTGTTTTTT
CASGQGVGLFF
>TRBV29-1|.|TRBJ2-2|TRBD2|14
TGCAGCGTTGTAGCGGGAGAGAACACCGGGGAGCTGTTTTTT
CSVVAGENTGELFF
>TRBV11-2|once|TRBJ2-1|.|10
TGTGCCAGCAGCTTATATGAGCAGTTCTTC
CASSLYEQFF
>TRBV11-2|.|TRBJ2-2|.|16
TGTGCCAGCAGCTTGGGAACCGGGACACTCACCGGGGAGCTGTTTTTT
CASSLGTGTLTGELFF
>TRBV9|.|TRBJ2-1|TRBD2|17
TGTGCCAGCAGCCGCGGGACTAGCGACAGCTCCTACAATGAGCAGTTCTTC
CASSRGTSDSSYNEQFF
>TRBV19|.|TRBJ2-7|TRBD2|15
TGTGCCAGTAGCGATACTAGCGGGGGCACCTACGAGCAGTACTTC
CASSDTSGGTYEQYF
>TRBV5-6|.|TRBJ2-7|TRBD2|17
TGTGCCAGCAGCTTGACTAGCGGGAGTTTGGTTTCCTACGAGCAGTACTTC
CASSLTSGSLVSYEQYF
>TRBV27|.|TRBJ1-4|TRBD1|16
TGTGCCAGCAGTCGGCGGACAGGGGGCGTCCCTGAAAAACTGTTTTTT
CASSRRTGGVPEKLFF
>TRBV5-1|.|TRBJ1-5|.|14
TGCGCCAGCAGCCCTGATTATAGCAATCAGCCCCAGCATTTT
CASSPDYSNQPQHF
>TRBV28|.|TRBJ1-1|TRBD1|17
TGTGCCAGCACTAGGACCCGGACAGGGTTTAGAGGCACTGAAGCTTTCTTT
CASTRTRTGFRGTEAFF
>TRBV5-1|.|TRBJ2-3|TRBD1|15
TGCGCCAGCAGCTTATCACAGGGGGCGACAGATACGCAGTATTTT
CASSLSQGATDTQYF
>TRBV9|once|TRBJ2-1|.|15
TGTGCCAGCAGTTCAGACGGGGGCGTCGGCAATGAGCAGTTCTTC
CASSSDGGVGNEQFF
>TRBV2|.|TRBJ1-3|.|13
TGTGCCAGCAGTGAACCCTCTGGAAACACCATATATTTT
CASSEPSGNTIYF
>TRBV7-6|.|TRBJ2-7|.|13
TGTGCCAGCAGCTCCGAGTCCAAGGGCGAGCAGTACTTC
CASSSESKGEQYF